This TCR beta chain was sequenced for a study of blood T cell repertoires in COVID-19. In the study overall: The cDNA or gDNA used as material had been derived from T cells, B-cell-depleted T cells, or PBMCs.

V gave up 0 bases and J gave up 14 bases; unmatched junction bases: 7. Germline assignment: CDR1 MNHEY and CDR2 SVGAGI. The CDR3 consists of 13 residues. Methods used by the authors: Reference gene primer amplification gave nucleated cell count estimates. Data came from immunoSEQ multiplex PCR; TCRdb stores just in-frame clones and leaves some out. That table is the source of V, J and clone size, and D and trimming were worked out from the DNA. The top ten hold over 15% of the sample, which has roughly 50,000 clones, around 90% seen once. Material: peripheral blood. This clonotype was obtained from a human donor in a cohort sampled during active COVID-19. The chain recombines TRBV6-5 with TRBJ2-3; 8 bases line up with TRBD2. CDR3 loop: CASSYSGLGAAYF. In nucleotides, the CDR3 is TGTGCCAGCAGTTACTCGGGACTAGGAGCCGCGTATTTT.